Presented here are 2 T cell receptor beta chains from one specimen sequenced in a study of monozygotic twins with inflammatory bowel disease. TCRdb re-called the 5' RACE reads and catalogs CDR3 proteins one per entry, DNA excluded. The sample data list 400,000 to 500,000 distinct CDR3 sequences. The sequenced sample was blood. These receptors all stem from a human donor with ulcerative colitis or Crohn's disease, or a healthy co-twin of an affected twin (not recorded which).

The chain recombines TRBV7-9 with TRBJ2-1. In germline, CDR1 is SEHNR, CDR2 FQNEAQ (reference sequence). CDR3 length equals 13 residues. CDR3 loop: CASSGPEYNEQFF.

The gene calls are TRBV12-3 or TRBV12-4 and TRBJ2-3; the D gene TCRdb calls, TRBD1, cannot be checked with no DNA. The CDR3 runs to 15 residues. The CDR3 protein is CASSFRGGGTDTQYF.